The next 21 T cell receptor beta chains were all read from a single sample in a study of graft-versus-host responses after intestinal transplantation. Intraepithelial plus lamina propria lymphocytes were released by processing graft tissue. TCRdb's copy holds only in-frame clones and misses some; the assay was immunoSEQ multiplex PCR. The table has roughly 4,000 clones, roughly 85% seen once. This specimen consisted of ileum tissue, obtained around 95 weeks after intestinal transplant. The source is a human patient who received an intestinal transplant, so some T cells may come from the graft donor.

The chain combines TRBV29-1 with TRBJ1-1, with D uncertain. Deletions cut 2 bases from V and 1 base from J, with 8 bases between. CDR1 and CDR2 from the germline V gene are SQVTM and ANQGSEA. This CDR3 comprises 13 residues. The CDR3 sequence is CSVESAGNTEAFF. The DNA for the CDR3 is TGCAGCGTTGAATCGGCAGGGAACACTGAAGCTTTCTTT. The whole variable domain, filled in from reference TRBV29-1 and TRBJ1-1, reads SAVISQKPSRDICQRGTSLTIQCQVDSQVTMMFWYRQQPGQSLTLIATANQGSEATYESGFVIDKFPISRPNLTFSTLTVSNMSPEDSSIYLCSVESAGNTEAFFGQGTRLTVV.

The rearrangement joins TRBV7-9 to TRBJ1-5, with 10 bases lining up with TRBD1. This CDR3 comprises 14 residues. V lost 5 bases to trimming and J lost 4 bases; unmatched junction nucleotides: 2. CDR1 and CDR2 (germline): SEHNR, FQNEAQ (reference sequence). CDR3: CASSPGQGNQPQHF. DNA for the CDR3: TGTGCCAGCAGCCCGGGACAGGGGAATCAGCCCCAGCATTTT.

This chain joins TRBV7-8 and TRBJ1-1, with TRBD1 matching 7 bases. The CDR3 sequence is 16 residues long. The J segment lost 5 bases and the V segment lost 5 bases, leaving 14 bases of the junction unmatched. Germline values: CDR1 SGHVS, CDR2 FQNEAQ. CDR3 in amino acids: CASSGSTGVRGTEAFF. The CDR3 nucleotides are TGTGCCAGCAGCGGGAGCACAGGGGTGCGGGGGACTGAAGCTTTCTTT.

V and J are TRBV6-1 and TRBJ1-2; D is unclear. Germline CDR1 reads MNHNS; CDR2 reads SASEGT. The CDR3 extends over 14 amino acids. V was clipped by 5 bases and J by 2 bases, with 12 bases between them. CDR3 nucleotides: TGTGCCAGCAGTCCCCTTGCGCAGAACTATGGCTACACCTTC. Translated: CASSPLAQNYGYTF.

V usage is TRBV4-2 and J usage is TRBJ2-3; 11 positions agree with TRBD2. The germline V gene has CDR1 LGHNA and CDR2 YNFKEQ. The V segment lost 1 base and the J segment 0 bases; nucleotides outside the gene matches: 9. The CDR3 contains 19 residues. CDR3 region: CASSQAGLAGGLSTDTQYF. The CDR3 DNA follows: TGTGCCAGCAGCCAAGCGGGGCTAGCGGGGGGCCTGAGCACAGATACGCAGTATTTT.

The J gene is TRBJ2-7, the V gene TRBV2; 10 bases are shared with TRBD1. J gave up 4 bases and V 6 bases, and 6 bases lay outside the gene matches. Germline CDR1 reads SNHLY; CDR2 reads FYNNEI. The CDR3 is 14 residues long. The CDR3 region has the DNA TGTGCCAGCAGGTTTGACAGGGGGCAATACGAGCAGTACTTC. As protein: CASRFDRGQYEQYF.

V gene TRBV5-5 combines with J gene TRBJ2-3; tentative D call: TRBD2 (7 bases). The V gene lost 0 bases and the J gene lost 7 bases, with 12 bases spanning the gap. The CDR3 is made up of 14 amino acids. Germline V gene data show CDR1 as SGHKS and CDR2 as YYEKEE (reference sequence). This CDR3 is CASSLVGGPNTQYF. The CDR3 DNA is TGTGCCAGCAGCTTGGTCGGGGGGCCCAATACGCAGTATTTT. The entire variable domain, with the rest obtained from reference TRBV5-5 and TRBJ2-3, is as follows: DAGVTQSPTHLIKTRGQQVTLRCSPISGHKSVSWYQQVLGQGPQFIFQYYEKEERGRGNFPDRFSARQFPNYSSELNVNALLLGDSALYLCASSLVGGPNTQYFGPGTRLTVL.

In this sample, this clone turned up a few times. The rearrangement uses TRBV5-4 and TRBJ1-6, with D perhaps TRBD1 (6 bases). The V gene's germline CDR1 is SGHNT and CDR2 YYREEE (reference sequence). This CDR3 is built from 14 residues. V lost 1 base and J 9 bases, leaving 11 bases between the germline ends. CDR3 DNA: TGTGCCAGCAGCTTGTTGGGACATACTTCACCCCTCCACTTT. Translated: CASSLLGHTSPLHF. Using reference TRBV5-4 and TRBJ1-6 for the parts outside the CDR3, the full variable domain is ETGVTQSPTHLIKTRGQQVTLRCSSQSGHNTVSWYQQALGQGPQFIFQYYREEENGRGNFPPRFSGLQFPNYSSELNVNALELDDSALYLCASSLLGHTSPLHFGNGTRLTVT.

This rearrangement joins TRBV5-6 to TRBJ2-3; D uncertain. The CDR3 loop spans 13 amino acids. Germline V lookup: CDR1 SGHDT, CDR2 YYEEEE. The V end lost 4 bases, the J end lost 4 bases, and 10 bases lay between the germline ends. CDR3 sequence reads: CASSPGRADTQYF. DNA of the CDR3: TGTGCCAGCAGCCCCGGAAGGGCAGATACGCAGTATTTT.

The chain employs TRBV7-9 and TRBJ2-7; no clear D. V was cut by 5 bases and J by 0 bases, with 8 bases left in between. CDR1 SEHNR and CDR2 FQNEAQ come from the germline V gene (reference sequence). This CDR3 is built from 13 residues. DNA of the CDR3: TGTGCCAGCAGCCGCTTGGGCTCCTACGAGCAGTACTTC. This codes for CASSRLGSYEQYF.

This clone was detected only once. The J gene is TRBJ2-4, the V gene TRBV27, with 7 bases matching TRBD1. Germline CDR1 is MNHEY and CDR2 is SMNVEV (reference sequence). V lost 3 bases, J lost 5 bases, and 4 bases stayed unmatched. The length of the CDR3 is 14 residues. DNA of the CDR3: TGTGCCAGCAGTTTGAACAGGGGACAAAACATTCAGTACTTC. It codes for CASSLNRGQNIQYF.

This chain uses TRBV7-3 with TRBJ1-2; unclear D gene. The CDR3 is made up of 15 amino acids. V was pared by 5 bases and J by 6 bases, with 19 bases between. From germline, CDR1 is SGHTA and CDR2 FQGTGA. CDR3 DNA sequence: TGTGCCAGCAGCCCGAGCGGGATGCTCGGGGATGGCTACACCTTC. Amino acid sequence: CASSPSGMLGDGYTF.

Written as DNA, the CDR3 is TGTGCCAGCAGACTAAAAGAGTGGGGGGGGGCCAGTGATACGCAGTATTTT. Translation gives CASRLKEWGGASDTQYF. The V gene is TRBV7-2, the J gene TRBJ2-3, with D possibly being TRBD2 (7 bases). The germline V gene encodes CDR1 SGHTA and CDR2 FQGNSA. Trimming cost V 6 bases and J 6 bases, with 25 bases left between them. This CDR3 is 17 amino acids long. Based on the CDR3 plus reference TRBV7-2 and TRBJ2-3, the full variable domain is GAGVSQSPSNKVTEKGKDVELRCDPISGHTALYWYRQSLGQGLEFLIYFQGNSAPDKSGLPSDRFSAERTGGSVSTLTIQRTQQEDSAVYLCASRLKEWGGASDTQYFGPGTRLTVL.

The chain couples TRBV18 to TRBJ1-6, with a weak D call TRBD1 (6 bases). The V end lost 3 bases, the J end lost 5 bases, and 14 bases lay between the germline ends. The CDR3 contains 16 residues. Germline assignment: CDR1 KGHSH and CDR2 LQKENI. The CDR3 loop reads CASSPGAGRNNSPLHF. The CDR3 coding sequence is TGTGCCAGCTCACCGGGGGCGGGACGTAATAATTCACCCCTCCACTTT.

This clone was counted between two and nine times. CDR3 amino acids: CASSLYGVGDNQYF. The CDR3, as DNA: TGTGCCAGCAGCTTATACGGAGTCGGGGACAACCAGTACTTC. The chain carries TRBV7-9 and TRBJ2-5, with D tentatively TRBD1 (6 bases). V dropped 2 bases and J dropped 10 bases, with 17 bases sitting between them. Germline lookup yields CDR1 SEHNR and CDR2 FQNEAQ (reference sequence). This CDR3 has 14 residues. The whole variable domain, filled in from reference TRBV7-9 and TRBJ2-5, reads DTGVSQNPRHKITKRGQNVTFRCDPISEHNRLYWYRQTLGQGPEFLTYFQNEAQLEKSRLLSDRFSAERPKGSFSTLEIQRTEQGDSAMYLCASSLYGVGDNQYFGPGTRLLVL.

V and J are TRBV29-1 and TRBJ1-1; D not resolved. Germline CDR1 and CDR2: SQVTM and ANQGSEA. The CDR3 has 12 residues. V lost 7 bases to trimming and J lost 2 bases, with 11 bases between them. CDR3 nucleotides: TGCAGCGCTTTACCTGAAAACACTGAAGCTTTCTTT. Translating gives CSALPENTEAFF.

The chain carries TRBV14 and TRBJ1-6; D is unresolved. V lost 4 bases, J lost 0 bases, and 7 bases lay in between. The CDR3 spans 15 residues. CDR1 and CDR2 from the germline V gene are SGHDN and FVKESK. CDR3 in DNA: TGTGCCAGCAGCCCCCCCGGCTCCTATAATTCACCCCTCCACTTT. Encoded protein: CASSPPGSYNSPLHF.

The CDR3 loop reads CASSEVLAGVTDTQYF. In nucleotides, the CDR3 is TGTGCCAGCAGTGAGGTGCTAGCCGGGGTCACAGATACGCAGTATTTT. The rearrangement uses TRBV2 and TRBJ2-3, with D possibly matching TRBD2 (5 bases). Germline values: CDR1 SNHLY, CDR2 FYNNEI. V was shortened by 3 bases and J by 2 bases, with 15 bases between the two germline ends. This CDR3 is 16 amino acids long.

The genes are TRBV7-9 and TRBJ2-1, with 7 bases fitting TRBD1. Germline CDR1 is SEHNR and CDR2 is FQNEAQ (reference sequence). Losses at the gene ends were 10 bases for V and 4 bases for J; bases not matched to a gene: 7. This CDR3 region has 13 residues. This CDR3 is CATTGVNYNEQFF. The CDR3, as DNA: TGTGCCACCACAGGGGTCAATTACAATGAGCAGTTCTTC.

In this sample, this clone turned up once. The chain carries TRBV5-1 and TRBJ1-4; tentatively, D is TRBD1 (6 bases). Per germline, CDR1 SGHRS and CDR2 YFSETQ. Trimming left V 6 bases short and J 11 bases short, with 23 bases between. The CDR3 totals 15 residues. CDR3 coding DNA: TGCGCCAGCAAAGATTACGGGACAAATGACGACAAACTGTTTTTT. Translation: CASKDYGTNDDKLFF.

The genes are TRBV7-7 and TRBJ2-7; D uncertain. The end of the DNA aligns better with TRBJ2-5, so the J call may be wrong. CDR1 is SSHAT and CDR2 is FNYEAQ in the germline V gene (reference sequence). The CDR3 has 14 residues. This CDR3 is CASSSTIGQETQYF. The CDR3 region has the DNA TGTGCCAGCAGTTCCACCATTGGACAAGAGACCCAGTACTTC.